The next 5 T cell receptor beta chains were all read from a single sample in a study of chemoradiotherapy in HPV16-positive cancers. Sequencing used immunoSEQ multiplex PCR; TCRdb keeps in-frame clones, though not all of them. The table shows tens of thousands of clones, with more than 80% occurring only once. Specimen: blood, collected from a patient who underwent chemoradiotherapy. The receptors here all came from a human donor with HPV-associated anogenital cancer.

This chain links TRBV6-1 with TRBJ2-2; possibly TRBD1 or TRBD2 for D (6 bases each). V lost 8 bases to trimming and J lost 8 bases, with 15 bases between them. The CDR3 runs 13 residues. Germline CDR1 and CDR2: MNHNS and SASEGT. CDR3 DNA: TGTGCCAGCTCTAGGGGGGAGGTAGGGGAGCTGTTTTTT. Protein product: CASSRGEVGELFF.

The chain links TRBV28 to TRBJ2-2; no definite D call. Germline CDR1 is MDHEN and CDR2 is SYDVKM. The CDR3 runs 14 residues. V was shortened by 1 base and J by 6 bases, with 9 bases between the two germline ends. The CDR3 sequence: CASSLYKGSGELFF. For the CDR3, the DNA is TGTGCCAGCAGTTTATACAAAGGGTCCGGGGAGCTGTTTTTT.

This clone appeared once. The chain combines TRBV19 with TRBJ2-7; 7 bases line up with TRBD2. Germline V gene data show CDR1 as LNHDA and CDR2 as SQIVND (reference sequence). This CDR3 region has 14 residues. Trimming took 8 bases from V and 0 from J; bases not matched to a gene: 7. In nucleotides, the CDR3 is TGTGCCAGTGGCCCGCGGGGGAGCTCCTACGAGCAGTACTTC. Its protein product is CASGPRGSSYEQYF.

This clone was recorded once. The chain carries TRBV2 and TRBJ2-3; D is ambiguous. CDR1 SNHLY and CDR2 FYNNEI come from the germline V gene. This CDR3 contains 14 residues. V lost 5 bases, J lost 0 bases, and 9 bases lay in between. CDR3: CASSILESTDTQYF. CDR3 DNA sequence: TGTGCCAGCAGTATATTAGAGAGCACAGATACGCAGTATTTT.

The J gene is TRBJ1-1, the V gene TRBV28; TRBD1 aligns across 7 bases. V was pared by 0 bases and J by 1 base, with 5 bases of the junction left unmatched. This CDR3 is built from 16 residues. Germline values: CDR1 MDHEN, CDR2 SYDVKM. This CDR3 is CASSLWSGTENTEAFF. CDR3 DNA: TGTGCCAGCAGTTTATGGTCCGGGACAGAGAACACTGAAGCTTTCTTT.